The clone carrying this TCR beta chain is a singleton in its sample. Clones were read by immunoSEQ multiplex PCR, and TCRdb kept only the in-frame ones, dropping some. Here the sample spans about 160,000 clones, approximately 87% being singletons. The germline gives CDR1 SGHRS, CDR2 YFSETQ. The CDR3 loop spans 17 amino acids. Trimming took 5 bases from V and 2 from J; bases not matched to a gene: 11. These data originate in a study of blood T cell repertoires in COVID-19. This clonotype was sampled from a woman between 65 and 79 years old with COVID-19, enrolled during active disease. The V gene is TRBV5-1, the J gene TRBJ2-2; 8 nucleotides agree with TRBD1. Sequences were obtained from peripheral blood. Here the CDR3 reads CASRLSTGGVNTGELFF. The CDR3 DNA reads as TGCGCCAGCAGGTTGAGTACAGGGGGAGTAAACACCGGGGAGCTGTTTTTT.